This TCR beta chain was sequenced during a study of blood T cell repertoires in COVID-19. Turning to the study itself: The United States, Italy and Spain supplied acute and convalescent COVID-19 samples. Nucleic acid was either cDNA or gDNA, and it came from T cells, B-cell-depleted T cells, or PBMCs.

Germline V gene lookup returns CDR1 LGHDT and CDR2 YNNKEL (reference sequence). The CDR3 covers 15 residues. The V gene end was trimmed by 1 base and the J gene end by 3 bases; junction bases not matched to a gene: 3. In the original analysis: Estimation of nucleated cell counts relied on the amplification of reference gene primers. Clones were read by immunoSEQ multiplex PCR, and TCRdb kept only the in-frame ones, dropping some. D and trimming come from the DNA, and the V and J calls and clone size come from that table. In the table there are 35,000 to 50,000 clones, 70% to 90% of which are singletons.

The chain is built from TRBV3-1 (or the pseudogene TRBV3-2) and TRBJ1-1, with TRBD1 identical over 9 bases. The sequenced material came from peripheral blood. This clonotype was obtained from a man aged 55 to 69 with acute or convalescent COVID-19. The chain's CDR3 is CASSQGTGGYTEAFF. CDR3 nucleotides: TGTGCCAGCAGCCAAGGTACAGGGGGCTACACTGAAGCTTTCTTT.